This entry is about one TCR beta chain. What it recognizes is unknown. These data originate in a study of CD8 T cells in ankylosing spondylitis. Findings and limits, study-wide: Enrichment of disease-linked clones was reportedly significant in matched ankylosing spondylitis synovial fluid. Earlier work had already found some motif variants in reactive arthritis synovial fluid and blood.

TCRdb reanalysed the 5' RACE reads using MiXCR and keeps one entry per CDR3 protein. The table includes roughly 250,000 distinct CDR3 sequences, roughly 8.6% detected once. Trimming stripped 2 bases from V and 7 bases from J, with 12 bases between. The V gene's germline CDR1 is LNHNV and CDR2 YYDKDF (reference sequence). There are 14 residues in the CDR3. The chain combines TRBV15 with TRBJ1-5; no definite D call. The TCR comes from a male donor with ankylosing spondylitis or in good health (not recorded which). What was sequenced was blood, either unsorted or a sorted T cell fraction (not recorded which). CDR3 loop: CATSRPWVGQPQHF. For the CDR3, the DNA is TGTGCCACCAGCAGACCATGGGTTGGACAGCCCCAGCATTTT.